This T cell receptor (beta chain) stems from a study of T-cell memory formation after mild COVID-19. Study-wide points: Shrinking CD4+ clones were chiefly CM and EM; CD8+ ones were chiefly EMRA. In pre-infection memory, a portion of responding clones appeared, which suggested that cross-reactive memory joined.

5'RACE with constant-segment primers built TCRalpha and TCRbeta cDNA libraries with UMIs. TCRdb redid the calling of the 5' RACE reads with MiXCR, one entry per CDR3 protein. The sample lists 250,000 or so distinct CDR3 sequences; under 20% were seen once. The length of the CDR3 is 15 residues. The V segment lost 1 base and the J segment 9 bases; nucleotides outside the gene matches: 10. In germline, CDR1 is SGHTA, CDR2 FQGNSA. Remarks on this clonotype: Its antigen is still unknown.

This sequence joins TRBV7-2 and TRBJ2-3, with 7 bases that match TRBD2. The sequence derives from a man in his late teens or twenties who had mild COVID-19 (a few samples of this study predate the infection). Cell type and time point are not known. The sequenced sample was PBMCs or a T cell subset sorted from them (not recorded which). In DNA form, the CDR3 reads TGTGCCAGCAGCTTAGGGGAGGGGTTTGGGCACACGCAGTATTTT. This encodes CASSLGEGFGHTQYF.